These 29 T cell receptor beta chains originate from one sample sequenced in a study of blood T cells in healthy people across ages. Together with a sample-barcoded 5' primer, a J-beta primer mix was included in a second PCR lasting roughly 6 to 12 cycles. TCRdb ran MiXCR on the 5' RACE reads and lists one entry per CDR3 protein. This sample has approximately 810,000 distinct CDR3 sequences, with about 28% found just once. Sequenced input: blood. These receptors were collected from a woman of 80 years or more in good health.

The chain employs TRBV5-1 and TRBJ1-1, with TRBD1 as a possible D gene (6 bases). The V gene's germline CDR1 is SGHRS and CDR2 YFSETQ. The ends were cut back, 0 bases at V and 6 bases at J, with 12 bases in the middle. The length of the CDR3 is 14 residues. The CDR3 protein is CASSLATGTAEAFF. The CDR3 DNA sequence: TGCGCCAGCAGCTTGGCAACAGGGACCGCTGAAGCTTTCTTT.

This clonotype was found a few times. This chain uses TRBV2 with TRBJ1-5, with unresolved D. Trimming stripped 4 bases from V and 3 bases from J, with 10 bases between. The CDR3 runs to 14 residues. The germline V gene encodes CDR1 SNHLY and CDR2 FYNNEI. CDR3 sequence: CASSGGSYNQPQHF. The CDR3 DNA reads TGTGCCAGCAGTGGAGGCAGTTACAATCAGCCCCAGCATTTT.

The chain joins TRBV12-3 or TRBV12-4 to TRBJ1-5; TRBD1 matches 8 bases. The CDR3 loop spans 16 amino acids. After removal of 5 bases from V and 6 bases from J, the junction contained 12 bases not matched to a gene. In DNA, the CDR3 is TGTGCCAGCAGTCCGAGAACCGGGACAGGCATTCAGCCCCAGCATTTT. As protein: CASSPRTGTGIQPQHF.

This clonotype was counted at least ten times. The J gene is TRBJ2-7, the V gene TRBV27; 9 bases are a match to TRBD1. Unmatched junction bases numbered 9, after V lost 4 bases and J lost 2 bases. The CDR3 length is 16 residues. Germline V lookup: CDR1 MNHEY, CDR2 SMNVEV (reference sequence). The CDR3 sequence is CASSSPHRDRAYEQYF. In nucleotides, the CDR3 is TGTGCCAGCAGTTCCCCTCACCGGGACAGGGCCTACGAGCAGTACTTC.

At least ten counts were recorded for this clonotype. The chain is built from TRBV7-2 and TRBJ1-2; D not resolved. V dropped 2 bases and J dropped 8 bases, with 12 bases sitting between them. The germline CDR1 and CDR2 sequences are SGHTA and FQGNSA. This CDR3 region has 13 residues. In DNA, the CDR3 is TGTGCCAGCAGCTTATCGGGAGGGCGAGGCTACACCTTC. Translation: CASSLSGGRGYTF.

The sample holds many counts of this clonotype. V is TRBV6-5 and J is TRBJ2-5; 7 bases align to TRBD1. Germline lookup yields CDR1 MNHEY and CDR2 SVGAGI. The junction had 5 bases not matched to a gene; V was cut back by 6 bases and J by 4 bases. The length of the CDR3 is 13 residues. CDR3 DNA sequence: TGTGCCAGCAGGAGACAGGGTGCAGAGACCCAGTACTTC. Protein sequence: CASRRQGAETQYF.

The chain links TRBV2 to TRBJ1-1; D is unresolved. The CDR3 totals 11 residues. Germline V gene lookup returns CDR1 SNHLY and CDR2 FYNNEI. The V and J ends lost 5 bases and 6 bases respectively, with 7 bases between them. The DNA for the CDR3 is TGTGCCAGCAGTCGGGAGTCTGAAGCTTTCTTT. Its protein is CASSRESEAFF.

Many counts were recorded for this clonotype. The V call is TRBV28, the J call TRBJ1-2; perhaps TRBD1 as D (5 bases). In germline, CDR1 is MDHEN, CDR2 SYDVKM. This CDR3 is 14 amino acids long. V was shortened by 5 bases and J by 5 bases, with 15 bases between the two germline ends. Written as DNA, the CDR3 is TGTGCCAGCAGTCAGGACATAATGACTTATGGCTACACCTTC. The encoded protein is CASSQDIMTYGYTF.

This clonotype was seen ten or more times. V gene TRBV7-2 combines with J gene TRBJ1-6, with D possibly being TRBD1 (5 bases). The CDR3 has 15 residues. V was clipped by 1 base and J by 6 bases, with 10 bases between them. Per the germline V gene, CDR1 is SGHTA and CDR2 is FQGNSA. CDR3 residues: CASSLVNRFNSPLHF. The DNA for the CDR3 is TGTGCCAGCAGCTTAGTGAACAGGTTTAATTCACCCCTCCACTTT.

CDR3 nucleotides: TGTGCCTGGAGTATAGGGGTCCCCAGCACAGATACGCAGTATTTT. Protein sequence: CAWSIGVPSTDTQYF. V is TRBV30 and J is TRBJ2-3; perhaps TRBD1 as D (5 bases). CDR1 and CDR2 from the germline V gene are GTSNPN and SVGIG (reference sequence). V was cut by 2 bases and J by 0 bases, with 12 bases left in between. CDR3 length: 15 residues.

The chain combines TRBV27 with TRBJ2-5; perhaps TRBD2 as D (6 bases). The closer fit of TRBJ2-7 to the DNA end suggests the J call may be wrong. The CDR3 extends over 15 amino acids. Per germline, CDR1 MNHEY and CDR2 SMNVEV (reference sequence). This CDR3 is CASSLGDSGFYEQYF. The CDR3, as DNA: TGTGCCAGCAGTTTAGGTGACAGCGGGTTCTACGAGCAGTACTTC.

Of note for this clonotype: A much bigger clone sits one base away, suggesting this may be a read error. The CDR3 protein is CASSPDGSFRSYKQYF. Here the CDR3 DNA reads TGTGCCAGCAGCCCAGACGGCAGCTTCCGATCCTACAAGCAGTACTTC. The chain joins TRBV9 to TRBJ2-5; no firm D call. Per germline, CDR1 SGDLS and CDR2 YYNGEE. V gave up 4 bases and J gave up 11 bases, with 27 bases separating them. This CDR3 has 16 residues.

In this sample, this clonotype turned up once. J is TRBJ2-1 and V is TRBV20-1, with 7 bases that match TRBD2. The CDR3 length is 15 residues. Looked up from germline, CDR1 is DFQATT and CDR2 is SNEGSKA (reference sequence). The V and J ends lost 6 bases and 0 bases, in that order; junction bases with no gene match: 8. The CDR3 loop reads CSAVGRSSSYNEQFF. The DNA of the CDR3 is TGCAGTGCGGTCGGGAGGTCGAGCTCCTACAATGAGCAGTTCTTC.

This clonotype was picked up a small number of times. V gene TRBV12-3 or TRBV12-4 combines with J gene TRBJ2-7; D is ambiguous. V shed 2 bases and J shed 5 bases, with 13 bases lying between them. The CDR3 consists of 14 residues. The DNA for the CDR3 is TGTGCCAGCAGTTTAAGGAGTCTTCTCCACGAGCAGTACTTC. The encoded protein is CASSLRSLLHEQYF.

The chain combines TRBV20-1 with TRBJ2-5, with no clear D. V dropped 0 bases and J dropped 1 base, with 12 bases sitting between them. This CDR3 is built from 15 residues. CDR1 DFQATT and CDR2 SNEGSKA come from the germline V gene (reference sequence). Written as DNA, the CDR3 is TGCAGTGCTAGAGATAGAGCAGGACGCCAAGAGACCCAGTACTTC. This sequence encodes CSARDRAGRQETQYF.

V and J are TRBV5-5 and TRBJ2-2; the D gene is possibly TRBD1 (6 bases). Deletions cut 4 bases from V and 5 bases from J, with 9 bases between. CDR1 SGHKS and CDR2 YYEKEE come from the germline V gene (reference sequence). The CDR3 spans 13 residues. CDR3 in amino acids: CASSVRGTGELFF. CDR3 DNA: TGTGCCAGCAGCGTCAGGGGTACCGGGGAGCTGTTTTTT. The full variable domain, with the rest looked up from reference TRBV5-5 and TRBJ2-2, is DAGVTQSPTHLIKTRGQQVTLRCSPISGHKSVSWYQQVLGQGPQFIFQYYEKEERGRGNFPDRFSARQFPNYSSELNVNALLLGDSALYLCASSVRGTGELFFGEGSRLTVL.

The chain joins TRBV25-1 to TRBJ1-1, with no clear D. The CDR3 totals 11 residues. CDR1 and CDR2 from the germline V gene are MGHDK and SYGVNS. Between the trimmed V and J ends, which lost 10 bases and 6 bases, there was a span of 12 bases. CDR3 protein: CANTRKAEAFF. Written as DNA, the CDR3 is TGTGCCAACACCCGGAAGGCTGAAGCTTTCTTT.

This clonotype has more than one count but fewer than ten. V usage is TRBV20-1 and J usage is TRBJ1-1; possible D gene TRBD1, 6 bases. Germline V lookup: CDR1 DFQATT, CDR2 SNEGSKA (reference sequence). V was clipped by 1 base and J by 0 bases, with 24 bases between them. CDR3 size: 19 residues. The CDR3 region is CSARGDHQGRSSMNTEAFF. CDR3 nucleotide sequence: TGCAGTGCTAGAGGGGACCACCAGGGGAGGTCCTCAATGAACACTGAAGCTTTCTTT.

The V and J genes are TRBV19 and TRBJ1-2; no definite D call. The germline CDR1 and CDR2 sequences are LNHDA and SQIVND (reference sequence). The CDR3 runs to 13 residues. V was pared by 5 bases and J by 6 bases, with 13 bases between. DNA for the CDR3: TGTGCCAGTAGTCGGGGAAGGAGTGATGGCTACACCTTC. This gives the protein CASSRGRSDGYTF.

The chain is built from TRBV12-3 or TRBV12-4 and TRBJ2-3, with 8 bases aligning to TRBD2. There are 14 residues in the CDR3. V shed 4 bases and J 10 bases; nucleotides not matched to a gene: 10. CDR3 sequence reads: CASSSEVPGLAQYF. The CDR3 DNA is TGTGCCAGCAGTTCCGAGGTTCCGGGACTAGCGCAGTATTTT.

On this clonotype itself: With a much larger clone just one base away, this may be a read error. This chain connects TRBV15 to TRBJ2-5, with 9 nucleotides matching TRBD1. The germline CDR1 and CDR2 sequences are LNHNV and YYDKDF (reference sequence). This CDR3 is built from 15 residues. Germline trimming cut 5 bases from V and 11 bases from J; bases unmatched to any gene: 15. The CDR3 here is CATSSRNGQGMMQYF. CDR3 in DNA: TGTGCCACCAGCTCGCGCAACGGACAGGGGATGATGCAGTACTTC.

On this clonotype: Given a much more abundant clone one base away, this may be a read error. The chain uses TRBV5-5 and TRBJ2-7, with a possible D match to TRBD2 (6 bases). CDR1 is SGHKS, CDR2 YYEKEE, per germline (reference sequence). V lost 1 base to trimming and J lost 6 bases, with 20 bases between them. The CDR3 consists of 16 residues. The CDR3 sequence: CASSLYGGEMACEQYF. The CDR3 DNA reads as TGTGCCAGCAGCTTGTACGGAGGGGAGATGGCCTGCGAGCAGTACTTC.

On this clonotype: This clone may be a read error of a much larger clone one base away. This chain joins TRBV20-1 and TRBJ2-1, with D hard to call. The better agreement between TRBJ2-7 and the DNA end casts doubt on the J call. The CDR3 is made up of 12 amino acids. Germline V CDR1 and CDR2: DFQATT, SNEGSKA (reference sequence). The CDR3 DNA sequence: TGCAGTGCTAGAGGTTTCTACAATGAGCAGTACTTC. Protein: CSARGFYNEQYF.

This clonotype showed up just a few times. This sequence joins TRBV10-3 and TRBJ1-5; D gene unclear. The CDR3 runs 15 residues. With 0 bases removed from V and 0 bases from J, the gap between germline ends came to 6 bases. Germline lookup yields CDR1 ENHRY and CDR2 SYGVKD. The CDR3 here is CAISESRDSNQPQHF. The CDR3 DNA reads TGTGCCATCAGTGAGTCCCGGGATAGCAATCAGCCCCAGCATTTT.

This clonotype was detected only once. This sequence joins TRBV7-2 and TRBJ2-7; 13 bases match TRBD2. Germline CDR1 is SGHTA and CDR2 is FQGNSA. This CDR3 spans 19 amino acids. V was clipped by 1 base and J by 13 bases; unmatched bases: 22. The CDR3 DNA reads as TGTGCCAGCAGCTTAGTGTATATGACTAGCGGGGGGTACAAAAACATTCAATACTTC. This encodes CASSLVYMTSGGYKNIQYF.

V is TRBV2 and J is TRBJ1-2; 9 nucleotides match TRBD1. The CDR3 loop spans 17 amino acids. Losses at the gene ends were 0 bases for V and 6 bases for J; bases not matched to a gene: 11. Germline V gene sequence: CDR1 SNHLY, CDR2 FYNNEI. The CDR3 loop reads CASSEAQSGQGTHGYTF. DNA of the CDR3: TGTGCCAGCAGTGAAGCCCAATCCGGACAGGGGACCCATGGCTACACCTTC.

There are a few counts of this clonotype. CDR3 DNA sequence: TGTGCCAGCAGTCTTGGGCAGGGGAAGAGGTGGGAGACCCAGTACTTC. Translation gives CASSLGQGKRWETQYF. The chain uses TRBV25-1 and TRBJ2-5; the D gene is possibly TRBD1 (6 bases). Germline V lookup: CDR1 MGHDK, CDR2 SYGVNS. The length of the CDR3 is 16 residues. The germline V and J ends were trimmed by 5 bases and 5 bases, with 21 bases remaining between them.

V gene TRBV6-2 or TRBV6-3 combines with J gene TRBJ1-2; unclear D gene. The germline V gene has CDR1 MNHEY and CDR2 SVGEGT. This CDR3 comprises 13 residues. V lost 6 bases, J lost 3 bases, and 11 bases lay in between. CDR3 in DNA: TGTGCCAGCAGCCTTTCCAAACACTATGGCTACACCTTC. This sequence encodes CASSLSKHYGYTF.

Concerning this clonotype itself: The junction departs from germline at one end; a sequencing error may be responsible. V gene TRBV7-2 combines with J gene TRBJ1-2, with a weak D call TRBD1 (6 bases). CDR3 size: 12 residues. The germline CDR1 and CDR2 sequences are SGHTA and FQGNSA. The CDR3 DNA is TGTGTCAGCAGCTTACCCACGGGGGGCTGCACCTTC. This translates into CVSSLPTGGCTF.